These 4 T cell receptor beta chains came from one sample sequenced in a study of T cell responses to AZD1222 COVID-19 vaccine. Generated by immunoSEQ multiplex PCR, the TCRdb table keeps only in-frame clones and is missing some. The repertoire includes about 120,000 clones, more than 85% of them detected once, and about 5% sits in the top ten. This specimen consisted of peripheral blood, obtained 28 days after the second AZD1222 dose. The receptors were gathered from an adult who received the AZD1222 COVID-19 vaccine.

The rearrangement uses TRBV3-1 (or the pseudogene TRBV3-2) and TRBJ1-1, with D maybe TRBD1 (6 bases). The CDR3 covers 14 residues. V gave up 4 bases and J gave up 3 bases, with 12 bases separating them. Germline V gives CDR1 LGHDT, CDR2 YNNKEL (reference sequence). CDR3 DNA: TGTGCCAGCAGCCCGACAGGTCGGTACACTGAAGCTTTCTTT. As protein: CASSPTGRYTEAFF.

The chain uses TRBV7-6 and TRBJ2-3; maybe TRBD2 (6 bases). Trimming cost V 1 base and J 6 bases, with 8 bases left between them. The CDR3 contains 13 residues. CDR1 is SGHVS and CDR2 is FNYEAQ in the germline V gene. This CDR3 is CASSLGGRDTQYF. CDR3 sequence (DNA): TGTGCCAGCAGCTTAGGAGGGAGGGATACGCAGTATTTT.

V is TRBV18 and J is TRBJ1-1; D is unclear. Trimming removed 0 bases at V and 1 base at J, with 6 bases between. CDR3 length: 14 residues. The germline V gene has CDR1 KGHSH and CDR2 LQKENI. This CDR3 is CASSPPGRNTEAFF. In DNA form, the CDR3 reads TGTGCCAGCTCACCACCAGGGCGGAACACTGAAGCTTTCTTT.

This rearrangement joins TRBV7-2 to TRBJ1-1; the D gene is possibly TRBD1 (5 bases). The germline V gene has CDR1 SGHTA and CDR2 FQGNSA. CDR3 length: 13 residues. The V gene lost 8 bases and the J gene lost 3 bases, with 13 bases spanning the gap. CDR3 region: CASRGGAYTEAFF. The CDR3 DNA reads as TGTGCCAGCCGCGGAGGGGCCTACACTGAAGCTTTCTTT.